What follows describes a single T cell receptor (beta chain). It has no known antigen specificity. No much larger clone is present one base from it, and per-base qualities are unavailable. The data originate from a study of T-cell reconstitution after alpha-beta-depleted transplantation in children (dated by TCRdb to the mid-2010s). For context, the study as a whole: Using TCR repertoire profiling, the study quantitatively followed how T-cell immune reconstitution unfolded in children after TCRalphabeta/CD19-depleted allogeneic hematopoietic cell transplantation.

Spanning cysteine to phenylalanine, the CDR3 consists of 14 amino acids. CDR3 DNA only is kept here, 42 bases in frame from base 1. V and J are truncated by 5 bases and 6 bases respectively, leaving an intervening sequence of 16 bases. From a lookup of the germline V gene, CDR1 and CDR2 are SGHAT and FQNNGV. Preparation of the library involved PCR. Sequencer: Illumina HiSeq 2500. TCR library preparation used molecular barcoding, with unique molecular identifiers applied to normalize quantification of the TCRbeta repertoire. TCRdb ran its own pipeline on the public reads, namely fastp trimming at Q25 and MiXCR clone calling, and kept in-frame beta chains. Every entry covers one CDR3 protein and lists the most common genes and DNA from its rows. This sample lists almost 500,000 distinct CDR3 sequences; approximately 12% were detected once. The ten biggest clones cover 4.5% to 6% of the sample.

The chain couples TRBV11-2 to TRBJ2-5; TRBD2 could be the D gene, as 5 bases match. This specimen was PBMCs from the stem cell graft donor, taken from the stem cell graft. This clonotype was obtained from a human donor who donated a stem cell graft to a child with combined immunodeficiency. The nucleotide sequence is TGTGCCAGCAGCCGTAGCGTGGGATTTAAGACCCAGTACTTC. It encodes CASSRSVGFKTQYF.